This T cell receptor beta chain was sequenced in a study of T cell responses to AZD1222 COVID-19 vaccine. The V segment lost 2 bases and the J segment 4 bases; nucleotides outside the gene matches: 4. Germline lookup yields CDR1 ENHRY and CDR2 SYGVKD. The CDR3 runs 14 residues. Repertoires were generated with immunoSEQ multiplex PCR, while TCRdb's copy carries only in-frame clones and drops some. The sample carries roughly 120,000 clones, over 85% recorded once. Only one count was recorded for this clone. The sample was peripheral blood, taken 28 days after the second AZD1222 dose. The sequence derives from an adult who received the AZD1222 COVID-19 vaccine. V and J are TRBV10-3 and TRBJ1-2; TRBD1 agrees at 7 bases. In nucleotides, the CDR3 is TGTGCCATCAGTGAGGGGACAGCCGCCTATGGCTACACCTTC. It is translated as CAISEGTAAYGYTF.